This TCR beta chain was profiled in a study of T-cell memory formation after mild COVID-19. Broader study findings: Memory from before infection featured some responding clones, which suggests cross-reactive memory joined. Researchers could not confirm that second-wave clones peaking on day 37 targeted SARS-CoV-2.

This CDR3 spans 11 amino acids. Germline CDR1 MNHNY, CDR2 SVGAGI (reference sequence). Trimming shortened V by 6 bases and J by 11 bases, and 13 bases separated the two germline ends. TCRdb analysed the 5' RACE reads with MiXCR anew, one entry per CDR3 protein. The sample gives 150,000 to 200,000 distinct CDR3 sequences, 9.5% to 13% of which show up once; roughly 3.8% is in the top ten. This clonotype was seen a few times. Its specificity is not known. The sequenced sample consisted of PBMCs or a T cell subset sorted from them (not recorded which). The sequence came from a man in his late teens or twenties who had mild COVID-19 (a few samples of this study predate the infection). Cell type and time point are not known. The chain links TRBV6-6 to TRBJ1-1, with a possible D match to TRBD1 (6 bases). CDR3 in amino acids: CASRVQGHAFF. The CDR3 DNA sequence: TGTGCCAGCAGAGTACAGGGTCATGCTTTCTTT.